This T cell receptor beta chain was captured by sequencing in a study of blood T cell repertoires in COVID-19. Background on the study: The cDNA or gDNA used as material had been derived from T cells, B-cell-depleted T cells, or PBMCs.

As processed by the authors: Estimation of nucleated cell counts relied on the amplification of reference gene primers. Here immunoSEQ multiplex PCR was the method, and the copy in TCRdb shows in-frame clones only, minus some. From that table come the V and J calls and clone size; the DNA was used to work out D and trimming. Of roughly 250,000 clones in the sample, approximately 84% were seen once. Per the germline V gene, CDR1 is MNHEY and CDR2 is SVGEGT. CDR3 length equals 16 residues. V shed 6 bases and J shed 5 bases, with 21 bases lying between them. Sequencing input: peripheral blood. The receptor comes from a man over 45 with acute or convalescent COVID-19. This sequence joins TRBV6-2 or TRBV6-3 and TRBJ2-3; D is possibly TRBD2 (5 bases). CDR3 amino acids: CASSTIMRSEGDTQYF. For the CDR3, the DNA is TGTGCCAGCAGCACCATTATGAGGAGCGAGGGAGATACGCAGTATTTT.